The 31 T cell receptor beta chains reported below all come from one sample, sequenced in a study of vaccination effects on CD4 cells after COVID-19. ViraFEST assay sequencing came after antigen-specific CD4+ T cells were expanded with viral peptide pools. Isolation of CD4+ T cells took place after about ten days of culture. The person's infection with SARS-CoV-2, confirmed by PCR, took place between March and December 2020. TCRdb's table, derived via immunoSEQ multiplex PCR, lists solely in-frame clones and lacks some. Of around 37,000 clones listed, around two thirds are singletons. No antigen has been assigned to these receptors. Sequences were derived from CD4+ T cells from PBMCs cultured with a peptide pool, sampled before COVID-19 vaccination. The origin of the receptors is a human donor who had a prior SARS-CoV-2 infection.

V gene TRBV24-1 combines with J gene TRBJ1-1; the match to TRBD1 covers 7 bases. The junction had 8 bases not matched to a gene; V was cut back by 4 bases and J by 4 bases. The CDR3 extends over 15 amino acids. Germline V gene lookup returns CDR1 KGHDR and CDR2 SFDVKD. The CDR3 reads CATSDPSTGSTEAFF. CDR3 sequence (DNA): TGTGCCACCAGTGACCCATCGACAGGGAGCACTGAAGCTTTCTTT.

V usage is TRBV5-1 and J usage is TRBJ2-7; 8 nucleotides line up with TRBD1. The germline CDR1 and CDR2 sequences are SGHRS and YFSETQ. Trimming removed 4 bases from V and 13 bases from J; junction bases left unmatched: 7. This CDR3 region has 11 residues. The CDR3: CASSADREQYF. The CDR3 DNA reads TGCGCCAGCAGCGCGGACAGGGAACAATACTTC.

V usage is TRBV25-1 and J usage is TRBJ1-1; D is uncertain. Trimming removed 4 bases from V and 3 bases from J, with 9 bases in between. Germline V gives CDR1 MGHDK, CDR2 SYGVNS. The CDR3 runs 13 residues. The DNA of the CDR3 is TGTGCCAGCAGTGTGTTTGGAGACACTGAAGCTTTCTTT. This sequence encodes CASSVFGDTEAFF. Full variable domain (remainder filled in from reference TRBV25-1 and TRBJ1-1): EADIYQTPRYLVIGTGKKITLECSQTMGHDKMYWYQQDPGMELHLIHYSYGVNSTEKGDLSSESTVSRIRTEHFPLTLESARPSHTSQYLCASSVFGDTEAFFGQGTRLTVV.

The rearrangement joins TRBV11-3 to TRBJ2-3, with D maybe TRBD1 (6 bases). The V end lost 5 bases, the J end lost 2 bases, and 23 bases lay between the germline ends. Germline loops: CDR1 SGHNT, CDR2 YENEEA. The CDR3 loop spans 18 amino acids. CDR3: CASSRRRTANSPTDTQYF. In DNA, the CDR3 is TGTGCCAGCAGCCGACGAAGGACAGCCAATTCCCCCACAGATACGCAGTATTTT.

CDR3 in DNA: TGTGCCAGCAAACTAGACTCTGGGGCCAACGTCCTGACTTTC. This sequence encodes CASKLDSGANVLTF. This chain links TRBV2 with TRBJ2-6, with D possibly TRBD2 on 5 matching bases. V lost 7 bases to trimming and J lost 0 bases, with 7 bases between them. Germline V gene data show CDR1 as SNHLY and CDR2 as FYNNEI. CDR3 length equals 14 residues.

This clone has a handful of counts. The chain is built from TRBV11-3 and TRBJ1-3; no definite D call. Trimming left V 4 bases short and J 2 bases short, with 6 bases between. This CDR3 has 13 residues. Germline CDR1 reads SGHNT; CDR2 reads YENEEA. CDR3 nucleotides: TGTGCCAGCAGCTCCTTACCTGGAAACACCATATATTTT. This encodes CASSSLPGNTIYF.

This clone was seen more than once but under ten times. The chain recombines TRBV20-1 with TRBJ2-5; 13 bases map to TRBD2. Germline V gives CDR1 DFQATT, CDR2 SNEGSKA (reference sequence). The CDR3 runs to 18 residues. V lost 3 bases, J lost 5 bases, and 15 bases stayed unmatched. The DNA of the CDR3 is TGCAGTGCTAGTTATCCGGGACTAGCGGGGCCGAACGGGGAGACCCAGTACTTC. Its translation is CSASYPGLAGPNGETQYF.

This sequence joins TRBV6-4 and TRBJ1-2; 8 nucleotides line up with TRBD1. Germline CDR1 is MRHNA and CDR2 is SNTAGT. CDR3 size: 16 residues. J was trimmed by 4 bases and V by 2 bases; bases with no gene match: 9. Here the CDR3 reads CASSDPPSTGAYGYTF. DNA for the CDR3: TGTGCCAGCAGTGACCCCCCGTCGACAGGGGCCTATGGCTACACCTTC.

The V and J genes are TRBV6-5 and TRBJ1-1, with 7 bases identical to TRBD1. Germline V CDR1 and CDR2: MNHEY, SVGAGI. V was pared by 6 bases and J by 7 bases, with 8 bases of the junction left unmatched. The CDR3 loop spans 13 amino acids. The CDR3 coding sequence is TGTGCCAGCAGGGACAGGTTCGGGGGTGAAGCTTTCTTT. Translated, it gives CASRDRFGGEAFF.

The chain carries TRBV3-1 (or the pseudogene TRBV3-2) and TRBJ1-3, with TRBD1 matching 8 bases. The CDR3 covers 16 residues. Germline V CDR1 and CDR2: LGHDT, YNNKEL (reference sequence). With V trimmed by 2 bases and J by 0 bases, 3 bases remained unmatched. The CDR3 DNA is TGTGCCAGCAGCCAATGGACAGGGAGCTCTGGAAACACCATATATTTT. Translated: CASSQWTGSSGNTIYF.

In regard to this clone: This sample includes further DNA sequences coding for the same CDR3. The V call is TRBV18, the J call TRBJ1-1, with TRBD1 matching 7 bases. Germline trimming cut 4 bases from V and 3 bases from J; bases unmatched to any gene: 2. The CDR3 covers 13 residues. Germline assignment: CDR1 KGHSH and CDR2 LQKENI. The CDR3 loop is CASSQGADTEAFF. The CDR3 DNA reads TGTGCCAGCTCACAGGGGGCAGACACTGAAGCTTTCTTT.

In nucleotides, the CDR3 is TGTGCCAGCAGCCAAGATCGGGAGGGGGCAGGTAACGAGCAGTACTTC. This encodes CASSQDREGAGNEQYF. The chain has TRBV3-1 (or the pseudogene TRBV3-2) and TRBJ2-7, with D possibly TRBD2 on 8 matching bases. Trimming took off 0 bases at V and 5 bases at J, with 17 bases between the two ends. This CDR3 region has 16 residues. Germline loops: CDR1 LGHDT, CDR2 YNNKEL (reference sequence).

The chain recombines TRBV7-2 with TRBJ1-1; TRBD1 might be the D (5 bases). The CDR3 runs to 14 residues. Germline CDR1 SGHTA, CDR2 FQGNSA. Between the trimmed V and J ends, which lost 1 base and 7 bases, there was a span of 13 bases. The CDR3 DNA is TGTGCCAGCAGCTTAGGGTTATTTCAGGGTGAAGCTTTCTTT. This gives the protein CASSLGLFQGEAFF.

This clone was seen a handful of times. V is TRBV7-8 and J is TRBJ2-2; D possibly matches TRBD1 or TRBD2 (5 bases each). V gave up 3 bases and J gave up 6 bases, with 11 bases separating them. Per the germline V gene, CDR1 is SGHVS and CDR2 is FQNEAQ. This CDR3 has 14 amino acids. CDR3 in DNA: TGTGCCAGCAGCTTGCTAGTGGGGGCCGGGGAGCTGTTTTTT. It specifies CASSLLVGAGELFF.

This sequence joins TRBV5-1 and TRBJ1-1; D not certain. CDR3 size: 11 residues. The germline CDR1 and CDR2 sequences are SGHRS and YFSETQ. V lost 5 bases, J lost 0 bases, and 2 bases lay in between. This CDR3 reads CASRLNTEAFF. The CDR3 DNA is TGCGCCAGCAGACTGAACACTGAAGCTTTCTTT.

The rearrangement joins TRBV2 to TRBJ1-4; D is unclear. The V gene lost 4 bases and the J gene lost 3 bases, with 15 bases spanning the gap. CDR3 length equals 16 residues. From germline, CDR1 is SNHLY and CDR2 FYNNEI. The CDR3 bases are TGTGCCAGCAGTGCCCGGCCCATTGAGGCTAATGAAAAACTGTTTTTT. Encoded protein: CASSARPIEANEKLFF.

The chain combines TRBV7-9 with TRBJ1-5; D not certain. V lost 1 base to trimming and J lost 7 bases, with 14 bases between them. The CDR3 is made up of 15 amino acids. CDR1 SEHNR and CDR2 FQNEAQ come from the germline V gene (reference sequence). DNA of the CDR3: TGTGCCAGCAGCTTAGGTTGGTGGGAAGACCAGCCCCAGCATTTT. This codes for CASSLGWWEDQPQHF.

This clone was seen only once. The chain joins TRBV6-2 or TRBV6-3 to TRBJ2-1; possible D gene TRBD2, 5 bases. The CDR3 totals 13 residues. V shed 4 bases and J shed 9 bases, with 13 bases lying between them. Germline values: CDR1 MNHEY, CDR2 SVGEGT. The CDR3 DNA follows: TGTGCCAGCAGTTCGGAGGATGCCGGTGAGCAGTTCTTC. Translating gives CASSSEDAGEQFF.

This chain joins TRBV6-6 and TRBJ2-7; D may be TRBD2 (6 bases). CDR1 and CDR2 (germline): MNHNY, SVGAGI (reference sequence). The V end was cut by 7 bases, the J end by 5 bases, with 15 bases between. This CDR3 region has 13 residues. The DNA of the CDR3 is TGTGCCAGCATCCGGGAGTCGGCGGACGAGCAGTACTTC. This encodes CASIRESADEQYF.

The J gene is TRBJ1-1, the V gene TRBV25-1; 7 nucleotides line up with TRBD1. V lost 3 bases, J lost 5 bases, and 9 bases stayed unmatched. The germline V gene encodes CDR1 MGHDK and CDR2 SYGVNS. This CDR3 is 15 amino acids long. CDR3 region: CASSESRQGGTEAFF. The CDR3 region has the DNA TGTGCCAGCAGTGAGAGCCGACAGGGAGGGACTGAAGCTTTCTTT.

V gene TRBV30 combines with J gene TRBJ2-5; 10 nucleotides align to TRBD1. The CDR3 length is 14 residues. Germline CDR1 reads GTSNPN; CDR2 reads SVGIG (reference sequence). J gave up 4 bases and V 3 bases, and 5 bases lay outside the gene matches. The CDR3 nucleotides read TGTGCCTGGAGCGAGGACAGGGGGAGAGAGACCCAGTACTTC. As protein: CAWSEDRGRETQYF. Based on the CDR3 plus reference TRBV30 and TRBJ2-5, the full variable domain is SQTIHQWPATLVQPVGSPLSLECTVEGTSNPNLYWYRQAAGRGLQLLFYSVGIGQISSEVPQNLSASRPQDRQFILSSKKLLLSDSGFYLCAWSEDRGRETQYFGPGTRLLVL.

The chain combines TRBV5-1 with TRBJ2-1, with D possibly being TRBD2 (5 bases). This CDR3 contains 13 residues. V was pared by 2 bases and J by 5 bases, with 8 bases between. Germline CDR1 and CDR2: SGHRS and YFSETQ. The CDR3 reads CASSLGLDNEQFF. The CDR3 nucleotides are TGCGCCAGCAGCTTAGGACTGGACAATGAGCAGTTCTTC.

CDR3 DNA sequence: TGTGCCAGCAGCCAGGGGTGGTTCTCGGGGGAGCTGTTTTTT. The encoded protein is CASSQGWFSGELFF. The chain carries TRBV3-1 (or the pseudogene TRBV3-2) and TRBJ2-2, with no clear D. The V gene lost 3 bases and the J gene lost 8 bases, with 13 bases spanning the gap. The CDR3 extends over 14 amino acids. Germline CDR1 LGHDT, CDR2 YNNKEL (reference sequence).

The CDR3 bases are TGTGCCAGCTCACCACCGGGACTAGCGGGAGGCAATGAGCAGTTCTTC. It translates to CASSPPGLAGGNEQFF. The gene calls are TRBV18 and TRBJ2-1, with 15 bases matching TRBD2. Trimming at V came to 0 bases and at J to 6 bases, leaving 0 bases not matched to a gene. CDR1 KGHSH and CDR2 LQKENI come from the germline V gene. The CDR3 sequence is 16 residues long.

The gene calls are TRBV12-3 or TRBV12-4 and TRBJ2-5; 7 nucleotides line up with TRBD2. V was pared by 2 bases and J by 3 bases, with 0 bases of the junction left unmatched. The CDR3 runs to 13 residues. The CDR3, as DNA: TGTGCCAGCAGTTTACTAGCGGAAGAGACCCAGTACTTC. This codes for CASSLLAEETQYF.

The gene calls are TRBV14 and TRBJ2-3, with 7 nucleotides matching TRBD2. The CDR3 has 16 amino acids. The trim removed 0 bases at V and 2 bases at J, leaving 5 bases unmatched. CDR1 is SGHDN, CDR2 FVKESK, per germline. The CDR3 DNA follows: TGTGCCAGCAGCCAAGATTGGCGGGGGAACACAGATACGCAGTATTTT. Its protein product is CASSQDWRGNTDTQYF.

The chain has TRBV19 and TRBJ1-5; TRBD1 might be the D (5 bases). The CDR3 consists of 16 residues. V shed 3 bases and J shed 0 bases, with 12 bases lying between them. Germline V gene lookup returns CDR1 LNHDA and CDR2 SQIVND (reference sequence). In DNA form, the CDR3 reads TGTGCCAGTAGTATTAATGGGGACCTTAGCAATCAGCCCCAGCATTTT. It codes for CASSINGDLSNQPQHF.

This rearrangement joins TRBV5-1 to TRBJ2-7; the D is unclear. This CDR3 comprises 13 residues. CDR1 and CDR2 from the germline V gene are SGHRS and YFSETQ. V dropped 0 bases and J dropped 3 bases, with 7 bases sitting between them. CDR3 DNA sequence: TGCGCCAGCAGCTTGGCCGGCGTCTACGAGCAGTACTTC. It encodes CASSLAGVYEQYF.

V gene TRBV2 combines with J gene TRBJ1-4; no clear D. This CDR3 is built from 15 residues. V dropped 6 bases and J dropped 0 bases, with 11 bases sitting between them. The germline V gene has CDR1 SNHLY and CDR2 FYNNEI. CDR3 bases: TGTGCCAGCAGGGGGTGGAGGTCAACTAATGAAAAACTGTTTTTT. Translating it yields CASRGWRSTNEKLFF.

The chain carries TRBV7-9 and TRBJ1-1; no clear D gene. V shed 6 bases and J shed 3 bases, with 11 bases lying between them. The CDR3 spans 13 residues. Germline loops: CDR1 SEHNR, CDR2 FQNEAQ (reference sequence). The CDR3 loop reads CASSLMEDTEAFF. Written as DNA, the CDR3 is TGTGCCAGCAGTTTGATGGAGGACACTGAAGCTTTCTTT.

The chain employs TRBV3-1 (or the pseudogene TRBV3-2) and TRBJ2-1; no clear D. Trimming removed 4 bases from V and 7 bases from J, with 11 bases in between. Germline CDR1 reads LGHDT; CDR2 reads YNNKEL (reference sequence). This CDR3 is 13 amino acids long. The CDR3 loop reads CASSLSFRNEQFF. The CDR3 DNA reads as TGTGCCAGCAGCCTTAGCTTTAGGAATGAGCAGTTCTTC.